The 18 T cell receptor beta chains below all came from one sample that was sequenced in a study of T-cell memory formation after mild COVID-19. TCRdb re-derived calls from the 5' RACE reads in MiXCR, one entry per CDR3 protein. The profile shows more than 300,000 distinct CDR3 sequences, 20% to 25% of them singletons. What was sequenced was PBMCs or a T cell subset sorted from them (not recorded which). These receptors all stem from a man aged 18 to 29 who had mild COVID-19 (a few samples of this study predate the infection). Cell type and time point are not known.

The CDR3 coding sequence is TGTGCCAGCAGCTTGGCAGGGGCCGCTAGCGATGAGCAGTTCTTC. It yields the protein CASSLAGAASDEQFF. The chain combines TRBV5-6 with TRBJ2-1; possibly TRBD1 or TRBD2 for D (6 bases each). The CDR3 runs to 15 residues. V was clipped by 0 bases and J by 8 bases, with 15 bases between them. CDR1 is SGHDT and CDR2 is YYEEEE in the germline V gene. The full variable domain, with the rest looked up from reference TRBV5-6 and TRBJ2-1, is DAGVTQSPTHLIKTRGQQVTLRCSPKSGHDTVSWYQQALGQGPQFIFQYYEEEERQRGNFPDRFSGHQFPNYSSELNVNALLLGDSALYLCASSLAGAASDEQFFGPGTRLTVL.

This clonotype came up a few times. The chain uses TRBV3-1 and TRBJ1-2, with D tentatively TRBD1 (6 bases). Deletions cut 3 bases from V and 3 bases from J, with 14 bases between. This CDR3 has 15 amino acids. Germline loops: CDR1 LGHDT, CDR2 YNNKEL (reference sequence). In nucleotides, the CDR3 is TGTGCCAGCAGCCACCGTTTTAAGGGGGACTATGGCTACACCTTC. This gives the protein CASSHRFKGDYGYTF. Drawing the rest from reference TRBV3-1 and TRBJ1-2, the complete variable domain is DTAVSQTPKYLVTQMGNDKSIKCEQNLGHDTMYWYKQDSKKFLKIMFSYNNKELIINETVPNRFSPKSPDKAHLNLHINSLELGDSAVYFCASSHRFKGDYGYTFGSGTRLTVV.

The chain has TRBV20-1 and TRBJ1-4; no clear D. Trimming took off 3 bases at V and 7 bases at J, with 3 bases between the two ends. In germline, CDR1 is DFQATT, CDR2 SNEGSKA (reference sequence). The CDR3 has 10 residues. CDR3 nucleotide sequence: TGCAGTGCTAGGAGTGAAAAACTGTTTTTT. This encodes CSARSEKLFF.

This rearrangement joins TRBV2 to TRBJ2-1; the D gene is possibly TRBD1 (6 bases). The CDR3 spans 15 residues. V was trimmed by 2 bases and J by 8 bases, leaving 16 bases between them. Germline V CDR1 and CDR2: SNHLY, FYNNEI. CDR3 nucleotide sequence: TGTGCCAGCAGTGAATTAGCGAGGGGGACCCATGAGCAGTTCTTC. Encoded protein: CASSELARGTHEQFF.

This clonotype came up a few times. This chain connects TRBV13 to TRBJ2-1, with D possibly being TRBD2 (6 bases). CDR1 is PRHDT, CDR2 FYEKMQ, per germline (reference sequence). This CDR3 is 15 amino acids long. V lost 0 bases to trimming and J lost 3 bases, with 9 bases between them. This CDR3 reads CASSLGLAIYNEQFF. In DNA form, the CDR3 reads TGTGCCAGCAGCTTAGGACTAGCCATCTACAATGAGCAGTTCTTC.

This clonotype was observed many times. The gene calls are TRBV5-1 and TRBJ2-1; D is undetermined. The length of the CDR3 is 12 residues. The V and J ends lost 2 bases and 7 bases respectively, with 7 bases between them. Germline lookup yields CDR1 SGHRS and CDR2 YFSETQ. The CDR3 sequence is CASSFFGNEQFF. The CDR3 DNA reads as TGCGCCAGCAGCTTTTTTGGTAATGAGCAGTTCTTC.

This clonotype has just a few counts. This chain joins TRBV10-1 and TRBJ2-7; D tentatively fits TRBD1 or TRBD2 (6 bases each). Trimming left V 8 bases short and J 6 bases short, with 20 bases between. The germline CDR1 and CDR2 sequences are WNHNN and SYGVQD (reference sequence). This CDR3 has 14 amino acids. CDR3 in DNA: TGCGCCAGCCGCGAGGGGGGCGCTGGAGGCGAGCAGTACTTC. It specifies CASREGGAGGEQYF.

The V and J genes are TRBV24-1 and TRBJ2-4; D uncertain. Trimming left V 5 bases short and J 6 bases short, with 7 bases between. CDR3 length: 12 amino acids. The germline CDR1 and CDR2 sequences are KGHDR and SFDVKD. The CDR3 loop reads CATSALGNIQYF. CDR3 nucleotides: TGTGCCACCAGTGCCTTAGGAAACATTCAGTACTTC.

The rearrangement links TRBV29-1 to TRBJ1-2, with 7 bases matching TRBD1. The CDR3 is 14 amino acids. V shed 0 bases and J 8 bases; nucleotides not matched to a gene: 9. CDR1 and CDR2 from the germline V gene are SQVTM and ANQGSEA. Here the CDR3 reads CSVEELQGRQGYTF. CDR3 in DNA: TGCAGCGTTGAAGAACTACAGGGGAGGCAGGGCTACACCTTC.

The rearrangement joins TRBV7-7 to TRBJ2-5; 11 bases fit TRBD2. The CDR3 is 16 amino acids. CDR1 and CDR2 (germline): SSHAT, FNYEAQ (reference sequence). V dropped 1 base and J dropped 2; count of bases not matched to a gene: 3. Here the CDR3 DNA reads TGTGCCAGCAGCTTAGGGGCTAGCGGGGGGCAAGAGACCCAGTACTTC. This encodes CASSLGASGGQETQYF.

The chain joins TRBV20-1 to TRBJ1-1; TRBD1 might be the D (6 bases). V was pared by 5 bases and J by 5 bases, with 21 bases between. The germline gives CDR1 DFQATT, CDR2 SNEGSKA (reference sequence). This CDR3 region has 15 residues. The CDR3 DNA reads TGCAGTGCTGGAACCAACGGGGGGCGCGGGACTGAAGCTTTCTTT. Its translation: CSAGTNGGRGTEAFF.

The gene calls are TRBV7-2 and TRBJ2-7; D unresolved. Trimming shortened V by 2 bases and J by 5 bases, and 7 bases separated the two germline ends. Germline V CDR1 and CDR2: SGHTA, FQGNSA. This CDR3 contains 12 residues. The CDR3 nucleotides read TGTGCCAGCAGCTTAACCAGAAACGAGCAGTACTTC. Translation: CASSLTRNEQYF.

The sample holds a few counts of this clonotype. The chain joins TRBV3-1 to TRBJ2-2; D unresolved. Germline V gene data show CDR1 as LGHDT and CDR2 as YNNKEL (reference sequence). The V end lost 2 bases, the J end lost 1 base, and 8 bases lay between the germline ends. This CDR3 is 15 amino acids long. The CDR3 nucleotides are TGTGCCAGCAGCCAATCTCTAGGGAACACCGGGGAGCTGTTTTTT. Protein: CASSQSLGNTGELFF.

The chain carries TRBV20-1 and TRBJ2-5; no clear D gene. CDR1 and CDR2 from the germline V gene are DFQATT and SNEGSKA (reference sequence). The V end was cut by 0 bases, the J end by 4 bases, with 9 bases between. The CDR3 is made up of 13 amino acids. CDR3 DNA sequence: TGCAGTGCTAGAGATCACAGAGGAGAGACCCAGTACTTC. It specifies CSARDHRGETQYF.

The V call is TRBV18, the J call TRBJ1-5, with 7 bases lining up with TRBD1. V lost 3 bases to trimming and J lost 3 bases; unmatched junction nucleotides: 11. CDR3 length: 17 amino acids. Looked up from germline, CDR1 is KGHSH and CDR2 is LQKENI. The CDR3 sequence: CASSPQGGGANNQPQHF. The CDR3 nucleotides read TGTGCCAGCTCACCCCAGGGGGGGGGGGCCAACAATCAGCCCCAGCATTTT. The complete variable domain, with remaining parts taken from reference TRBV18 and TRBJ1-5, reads NAGVMQNPRHLVRRRGQEARLRCSPMKGHSHVYWYRQLPEEGLKFMVYLQKENIIDESGMPKERFSAEFPKEGPSILRIQQVVRGDSAAYFCASSPQGGGANNQPQHFGDGTRLSIL.

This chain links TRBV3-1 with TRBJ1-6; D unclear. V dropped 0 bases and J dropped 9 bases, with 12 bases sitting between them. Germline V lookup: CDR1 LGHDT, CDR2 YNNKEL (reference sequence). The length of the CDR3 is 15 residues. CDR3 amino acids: CASSQDPALGSPLHF. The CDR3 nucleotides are TGTGCCAGCAGCCAAGACCCGGCGTTGGGTTCACCCCTCCACTTT.

The CDR3 nucleotides are TGCGCCAGCAGCTTGTACCCCGCTAGCGGGGGCTACGAGCAGTACGTC. Encoded protein: CASSLYPASGGYEQYV. The chain joins TRBV5-1 to TRBJ2-7, with 10 bases identical to TRBD2. Trimming cost V 1 base and J 3 bases; bases outside gene matches: 7. There are 16 residues in the CDR3. CDR1 and CDR2 (germline): SGHRS, YFSETQ.

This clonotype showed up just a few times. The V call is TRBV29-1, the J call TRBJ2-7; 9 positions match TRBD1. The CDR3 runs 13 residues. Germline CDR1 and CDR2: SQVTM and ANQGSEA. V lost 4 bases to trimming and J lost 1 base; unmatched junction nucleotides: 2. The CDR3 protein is CSVGTGESYEQYF. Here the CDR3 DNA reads TGCAGCGTTGGGACAGGGGAATCCTACGAGCAGTACTTC.